A single sample is the source of the 13 T cell receptor beta chains below, sequenced in a study of blood T cell repertoires in COVID-19. Produced via immunoSEQ multiplex PCR; TCRdb's table is partial and in-frame only. The sample has hundreds of thousands of clones; about 91% are singletons. The sample comprised peripheral blood. These receptors were taken from a man between 18 and 29 years old with COVID-19, enrolled during active disease.

The J gene is TRBJ1-6, the V gene TRBV6-6, with D maybe TRBD1 (6 bases). The germline CDR1 and CDR2 sequences are MNHNY and SVGAGI (reference sequence). V was pared by 6 bases and J by 8 bases, with 14 bases between. CDR3 length: 14 residues. The CDR3 DNA follows: TGTGCCAGCAGACAGGGCAATTTGGATTCACCCCTCCACTTT. Its translation: CASRQGNLDSPLHF.

The chain recombines TRBV7-2 with TRBJ2-5; a possible D gene is TRBD2 (6 bases). This CDR3 is 15 amino acids long. Germline CDR1 reads SGHTA; CDR2 reads FQGNSA. V was shortened by 3 bases and J by 1 base, with 12 bases between the two germline ends. CDR3 nucleotide sequence: TGTGCCAGCAGCTTCATGGGGGGACCCCAAGAGACCCAGTACTTC. Its protein is CASSFMGGPQETQYF.

The V gene is TRBV29-1, the J gene TRBJ2-7; D is possibly TRBD2 (6 bases). This CDR3 is 12 amino acids long. From germline, CDR1 is SQVTM and CDR2 ANQGSEA. V lost 4 bases, J lost 6 bases, and 13 bases lay in between. The CDR3 reads CSVAEPRGEQYF. CDR3 sequence (DNA): TGCAGCGTTGCGGAGCCGCGGGGCGAGCAGTACTTC.

The chain has TRBV11-3 and TRBJ2-3, with D uncertain. Trimming left V 5 bases short and J 5 bases short, with 11 bases between. The CDR3 length is 13 residues. Per the germline V gene, CDR1 is SGHNT and CDR2 is YENEEA. The chain's CDR3 is CASSPPFRDTQYF. In DNA form, the CDR3 reads TGTGCCAGCAGCCCCCCGTTTAGAGATACGCAGTATTTT.

The chain recombines TRBV2 with TRBJ2-7, with unresolved D. The CDR3 has 12 residues. Germline V gene data show CDR1 as SNHLY and CDR2 as FYNNEI. Trimming took off 6 bases at V and 3 bases at J, with 9 bases between the two ends. The CDR3 nucleotides are TGTGCCAGCAGCCCCACATTCTACGAGCAGTACTTC. Its translation: CASSPTFYEQYF.

The chain recombines TRBV5-1 with TRBJ1-1, with D uncertain. V was shortened by 3 bases and J by 6 bases, with 12 bases between the two germline ends. Per germline, CDR1 SGHRS and CDR2 YFSETQ. This CDR3 has 13 amino acids. The CDR3 DNA sequence: TGCGCCAGCAGCTCCACGCCCCCAGCTGAAGCTTTCTTT. Translating gives CASSSTPPAEAFF.

This chain uses TRBV2 with TRBJ1-5, with 7 bases aligning to TRBD1. Germline trimming cut 5 bases from V and 4 bases from J; bases unmatched to any gene: 2. The CDR3 contains 13 residues. Germline assignment: CDR1 SNHLY and CDR2 FYNNEI. The CDR3 spells CASSTGVNQPQHF. For the CDR3, the DNA is TGTGCCAGCAGTACAGGGGTGAATCAGCCCCAGCATTTT.

V and J are TRBV7-3 and TRBJ2-1; 7 nucleotides line up with TRBD2. Germline V gene sequence: CDR1 SGHTA, CDR2 FQGTGA. Trimming took 0 bases from V and 4 from J; bases not matched to a gene: 3. This CDR3 is built from 15 residues. Written as DNA, the CDR3 is TGTGCCAGCAGCTTAACAACTAGCGAGTACAATGAGCAGTTCTTC. Translated: CASSLTTSEYNEQFF.

The chain employs TRBV4-1 and TRBJ2-1; 14 bases fit TRBD2. This CDR3 is 16 amino acids long. In germline, CDR1 is MGHRA, CDR2 YSYEKL. V gave up 5 bases and J gave up 4 bases; unmatched junction bases: 4. CDR3 region: CASSRTSGGLYNEQFF. The CDR3, as DNA: TGCGCCAGCAGCAGGACTAGCGGGGGGTTGTACAATGAGCAGTTCTTC.

The V gene is TRBV6-5, the J gene TRBJ2-1; 11 bases match TRBD2. The CDR3 covers 15 residues. With V trimmed by 7 bases and J by 1 base, 3 bases remained unmatched. CDR1 and CDR2 from the germline V gene are MNHEY and SVGAGI. The CDR3 DNA reads TGTGCCAGCAAACTAGCGGGAGTGTCCTACAATGAGCAGTTCTTC. Amino acid sequence: CASKLAGVSYNEQFF.

V usage is TRBV4-1 and J usage is TRBJ2-7, with 8 bases aligning to TRBD1. V was pared by 4 bases and J by 7 bases, with 12 bases of the junction left unmatched. Germline V gene lookup returns CDR1 MGHRA and CDR2 YSYEKL. There are 15 residues in the CDR3. CDR3 in amino acids: CASSPGQGAIREQYF. The CDR3 nucleotides read TGCGCCAGCAGCCCAGGACAGGGAGCAATACGGGAGCAGTACTTC.

J is TRBJ1-2 and V is TRBV12-3 or TRBV12-4; D is perhaps TRBD1 (6 bases). This CDR3 spans 13 amino acids. V gave up 3 bases and J gave up 4 bases, with 9 bases separating them. CDR3 sequence: CASSLDRRYGYTF. The CDR3 DNA reads TGTGCCAGCAGTTTGGACAGACGCTATGGCTACACCTTC.

Turning to this clone: Additional DNA sequences in this sample encode the identical CDR3. The gene calls are TRBV5-1 and TRBJ2-5; 7 bases map to TRBD1. Losses at the gene ends were 0 bases for V and 2 bases for J; bases not matched to a gene: 4. The CDR3 loop spans 15 amino acids. From germline, CDR1 is SGHRS and CDR2 YFSETQ. CDR3 residues: CASSLGTGNQETQYF. The CDR3 bases are TGCGCCAGCAGCTTGGGGACAGGCAATCAAGAGACCCAGTACTTC.